The next 17 T cell receptor beta chains were all read from a single sample in a study. Using its own MiXCR run on the RT-PCR reads, TCRdb lists one record per CDR3 protein. Of more than 550,000 distinct CDR3 sequences listed, over 12% were seen once; the top ten hold about 3.9%. The sequenced sample consisted of memory CD4+ T cells from blood. Receptor source: a female donor in good health, serving as a healthy control.

This chain connects TRBV11-2 to TRBJ2-7; TRBD1 agrees at 7 bases. V lost 3 bases and J lost 3; bases outside the gene matches: 5. Per the germline V gene, CDR1 is SGHAT and CDR2 is FQNNGV. This CDR3 has 14 residues. CDR3 protein: CASSLRQGHYEQYF. CDR3 DNA: TGTGCCAGCAGCTTGAGACAGGGCCACTACGAGCAGTACTTC.

Many counts were recorded for this clonotype. J is TRBJ1-1 and V is TRBV7-2; D might be TRBD1 (5 bases). CDR1 and CDR2 (germline): SGHTA, FQGNSA. Trimming stripped 1 base from V and 0 bases from J, with 9 bases between. The CDR3 spans 15 residues. The CDR3 loop is CASSLDRNMNTEAFF. Here the CDR3 DNA reads TGTGCCAGCAGCTTAGACAGGAACATGAACACTGAAGCTTTCTTT.

This clonotype turned up a few times. The V call is TRBV27, the J call TRBJ2-6, with 10 nucleotides matching TRBD2. The germline gives CDR1 MNHEY, CDR2 SMNVEV (reference sequence). The trim removed 4 bases at V and 3 bases at J, leaving 6 bases unmatched. The CDR3 length is 17 residues. The CDR3 DNA follows: TGTGCCAGCAGTTGGCGGGTAGCGGGAGGTGGGGCCAACGTCCTGACTTTC. Its protein product is CASSWRVAGGGANVLTF.

Many counts were recorded for this clonotype. Written as DNA, the CDR3 is TGTGCCAGCAGGGATAGCGGGGCCCTCTCCTACAATGAGCAGTTCTTC. This translates into CASRDSGALSYNEQFF. The genes are TRBV12-3 or TRBV12-4 and TRBJ2-1, with 8 bases lining up with TRBD2. The CDR3 spans 16 residues. The V and J ends lost 6 bases and 0 bases, in that order; junction bases with no gene match: 7.

There are a few counts of this clonotype. Here the CDR3 DNA reads TGTGCCAGCGGGTCGACAGGGAGTGCCAATGAGCAGTTCTTC. It is translated as CASGSTGSANEQFF. The V gene is TRBV28, the J gene TRBJ2-1; 7 nucleotides line up with TRBD1. This CDR3 has 14 residues. The germline V gene encodes CDR1 MDHEN and CDR2 SYDVKM. J gave up 6 bases and V 8 bases, and 10 bases lay outside the gene matches.

This clonotype showed up many times. V and J are TRBV12-3 or TRBV12-4 and TRBJ2-3; D gene unclear. Trimming took off 5 bases at V and 10 bases at J, with 13 bases between the two ends. The CDR3 sequence is 12 residues long. In nucleotides, the CDR3 is TGTGCCAGCAGTGACGATGGGTTGGCGCAGTATTTT. This translates into CASSDDGLAQYF.

This clonotype was seen at least ten times. This chain links TRBV20-1 with TRBJ2-5; D ambiguous. The CDR3 runs 10 residues. In germline, CDR1 is DFQATT, CDR2 SNEGSKA (reference sequence). Trimming took 0 bases from V and 4 from J, leaving 0 bases between them. The CDR3 DNA reads as TGCAGTGCTAGAGAAGAGACCCAGTACTTC. This sequence encodes CSAREETQYF.

This clonotype was seen more than once but under ten times. The chain couples TRBV4-2 to TRBJ2-5; weak D call: TRBD2 (6 bases). The CDR3 runs 15 residues. Looked up from germline, CDR1 is LGHNA and CDR2 is YNFKEQ. The V and J ends lost 3 bases and 2 bases respectively, with 13 bases between them. CDR3 protein: CASSHERASQETQYF. Here the CDR3 DNA reads TGTGCCAGCAGCCACGAGCGGGCTTCTCAAGAGACCCAGTACTTC.

Concerning this clonotype itself: Sequence at one end of the junction differs from germline and may be a read error. The V and J genes are TRBV12-3 or TRBV12-4 and TRBJ2-1; D is possibly TRBD1 (6 bases). The CDR3 length is 15 residues. In nucleotides, the CDR3 is TGTGCCGGCAGCCGCACAGGGCAGCCGGACAATGAGCAGTTCTTC. It is translated as CAGSRTGQPDNEQFF.

The rearrangement joins TRBV5-1 to TRBJ2-1, with TRBD2 matching over 7 bases. The CDR3 runs to 15 residues. From germline, CDR1 is SGHRS and CDR2 YFSETQ. With V trimmed by 5 bases and J by 6 bases, 11 bases remained unmatched. The CDR3 DNA sequence: TGCGCCAGCAGTCTCTACGGGGAGGGCCGCAATGAGCAGTTCTTC. It codes for CASSLYGEGRNEQFF.

This clonotype was recorded a few times. The rearrangement uses TRBV5-1 and TRBJ2-3; D unresolved. Trimming pared 3 bases from V and 3 bases from J, leaving 14 bases between. Looked up from germline, CDR1 is SGHRS and CDR2 is YFSETQ. This CDR3 contains 15 residues. CDR3 nucleotides: TGCGCCAGCAGCTCCACCGACCTAGGTACAGATACGCAGTATTTT. Its protein is CASSSTDLGTDTQYF.

Written as DNA, the CDR3 is TGTGCCAGCTCACCTCCGGGACCCGGGGTCCGGTACTTC. Its translation: CASSPPGPGVRYF. The chain couples TRBV18 to TRBJ2-5; TRBD1 or TRBD2 may be the D gene (5 bases each). Germline V CDR1 and CDR2: KGHSH, LQKENI. V was clipped by 3 bases and J by 13 bases, with 18 bases between them. The CDR3 extends over 13 amino acids.

The chain joins TRBV7-9 to TRBJ2-5; 8 nucleotides agree with TRBD1. In germline, CDR1 is SEHNR, CDR2 FQNEAQ (reference sequence). The V and J ends lost 5 bases and 5 bases, in that order; junction bases with no gene match: 10. The length of the CDR3 is 15 residues. CDR3 nucleotide sequence: TGTGCCAGCAGCCCGCAGGCAGGGGGCCTGGAGACCCAGTACTTC. Residues: CASSPQAGGLETQYF.

V usage is TRBV18 and J usage is TRBJ2-7, with a possible D match to TRBD1 (6 bases). Between the trimmed V and J ends, which lost 6 bases and 9 bases, there was a span of 24 bases. The length of the CDR3 is 15 residues. The germline CDR1 and CDR2 sequences are KGHSH and LQKENI. The CDR3 loop is CASSSEGHRVGVQYF. In DNA, the CDR3 is TGTGCCAGCTCCTCTGAGGGACATAGAGTTGGCGTGCAGTACTTC.

This clonotype appeared many times. The chain couples TRBV20-1 to TRBJ2-3; D call uncertain. CDR3 length: 16 amino acids. Germline values: CDR1 DFQATT, CDR2 SNEGSKA (reference sequence). The germline V and J ends were trimmed by 0 bases and 0 bases, with 13 bases remaining between them. Here the CDR3 reads CSARDRRQISTDTQYF. CDR3 DNA: TGCAGTGCTAGAGATCGTAGGCAGATTAGCACAGATACGCAGTATTTT.

A few counts support this clonotype. This sequence joins TRBV9 and TRBJ2-7; D not resolved. Trimming shortened V by 2 bases and J by 0 bases, and 9 bases separated the two germline ends. This CDR3 is 14 amino acids long. Looked up from germline, CDR1 is SGDLS and CDR2 is YYNGEE. CDR3: CASSVRFSSYEQYF. The DNA for the CDR3 is TGTGCCAGCAGCGTTCGATTCAGCTCCTACGAGCAGTACTTC.

This clonotype was observed a handful of times. The rearrangement uses TRBV27 and TRBJ1-2, with D possibly being TRBD1 (5 bases). Trimming cost V 4 bases and J 8 bases, with 14 bases left between them. This CDR3 comprises 13 residues. In germline, CDR1 is MNHEY, CDR2 SMNVEV (reference sequence). CDR3 sequence (DNA): TGTGCCAGCAGTTACCGGGACGGCCGGGGCTACACCTTC. Protein sequence: CASSYRDGRGYTF.